This T cell receptor (beta chain) was found in a study of identical twins. This clonotype was found many times. Antigen unknown. cDNA carried unique molecular identifiers, and a universal primer site was added by template switching. TCRdb redid the calling of the 5' RACE reads with MiXCR, one entry per CDR3 protein. Among about 240,000 distinct CDR3 sequences listed, 8% to 11% were seen once. Germline-derived CDR1 and CDR2 are MNHEY and SMNVEV (reference sequence). The CDR3 length is 17 residues. V trimming: 2 bases; J trimming: 3 bases; junction bases outside the gene matches: 9. Whole-study results and caveats: In beta out-of-frame sequences, the excess sharing between twins was weaker. Within twin pairs, the out-of-frame alpha sequences they shared showed excess low generation probability. Analyses based on zero insertions could be partly confounded by invariant MAIT and iNKT cells.

The sequence derives from a man aged 50-59 years in good health. V gene TRBV27 combines with J gene TRBJ2-2; 7 nucleotides match TRBD2. The material sequenced was memory T cells sorted from blood. The CDR3 loop is CASSLIAGGSYTGELFF. In DNA form, the CDR3 reads TGTGCCAGCAGTTTAATCGCTGGCGGGAGTTACACCGGGGAGCTGTTTTTT.